Sequencing of this TCR beta chain was carried out in a study of regulatory T cells in long-lasting Graves disease. The study, taken as a whole, reports: Newly diagnosed patients had higher TCR diversity than persistent Graves' patients did.

With iRepertoire HTBI primers and Arm-PCR of CDR3 regions, TCR beta libraries were built. Each CDR3 protein gets one entry after TCRdb re-called the multiplex PCR reads with MiXCR. The data show 600,000 to 850,000 distinct CDR3 sequences, about 30% seen once. Time point defined: persistent/refractory GD, antithyroid drugs over 5 years with positive TRAb. With RNA extracted from PBMCs as input, the TCR library was made. The sample holds a few counts of this clonotype. The antigen is undetermined. This TCR was sampled from a female donor with Graves disease. The input for sequencing was peripheral blood mononuclear cells (PBMCs), taken when the disease was refractory, from a patient treated with antithyroid drugs.

The CDR3 spells CSAREASPLHF. For the CDR3, the DNA is TGCAGTGCTAGGGAGGCATCACCCCTCCACTTT. The chain has TRBV20-1 and TRBJ1-6, with D unclear. Germline CDR1 is DFQATT and CDR2 is SNEGSKA (reference sequence). V was clipped by 3 bases and J by 10 bases, with 7 bases between them. The CDR3 consists of 11 residues.